The entry below describes one T cell receptor (beta chain). Its binding antigen is unknown. It has no much larger one-base neighbor in the sample; base qualities were not kept. The data were taken from a study of sequential checkpoint blockade in melanoma (dated by TCRdb to about 2019). With regard to the full study: Patients were assigned by 1:1 randomization to either first-line nivolumab followed by ipilimumab (arm A) or ipilimumab followed by nivolumab (arm B). Maintenance nivolumab came after both trial sequences. Broad study findings and their caveats: The model for predicting response that combines TCR metrics with mutation burden needs to be validated in larger, independent patient cohorts.

From the cysteine through the phenylalanine, the CDR3 covers 14 amino acids. Only the CDR3 part of the read is kept: 42 bases, read in frame from the first base. Via the germline V gene (reference sequence), CDR1 is PRHDT and CDR2 FYEKMQ. Compared with germline, V lacks 4 bases and J lacks 2 bases; bases without a gene match: 1. Reading the label with the study, this specimen's treatment or condition is: randomized to nivolumab then ipilimumab (arm A) or the reverse (arm B). Prior DNA-damaging chemotherapy had not been received by any trial patient. Thawed PBMCs were sorted on a FACS Aria II flow cytometer to isolate live CD3+CD8+ cells negative for CD19 and CD56. Samples were obtained from patients with melanoma enrolled in CheckMate 064, a randomized, open-label phase II trial of sequential checkpoint blockade. Leukapheresis was used to collect peripheral blood mononuclear cells, which were then purified with Ficoll-Paque and frozen in human serum with around 10% DMSO. Immediately after sorting, the purity of sorted blood CD3+CD8+ cells was verified to be >95%, after which DNA was extracted.

The immunoSEQ Assay was used to immunosequence TCRbeta CDR3 regions from genomic DNA. Before high-throughput sequencing, the genomic DNA was amplified using bias-controlled multiplex PCR. As for the authors' bioinformatics: To quantify the absolute abundance of each unique TCRbeta CDR3 region, the sequences were collapsed and filtered. Clonality, defined as 1 minus Pielou's evenness, was calculated using productive rearrangements only. Clones with significantly greater frequencies in on-treatment versus baseline samples were identified using a previously published method. Not all clones reach the TCRdb copy of this immuneACCESS table, which keeps in-frame sequences only. Checked studies attribute under half of the gap to unresolved V genes and leave the rest unexplained. D and trimming were read from the DNA, whereas the V and J calls and clone size are those reported in that table. Here the sample has over 10,000 clones; approximately 68% occur a single time. The ten largest clones represent 20% to 25% of the sample.

The TCR sequence derives from a human donor with melanoma. Recombination linked TRBV13 to TRBJ2-7, with 11 junctional bases fitting TRBD1. This specimen was CD8+ T cells sorted from blood (inferred from file names), taken from a patient given nivolumab and ipilimumab in sequence. The DNA reads TGTGCCAGCAGCTCGGGACAGGGGGCCTACGAGCAGTACTTC. Translation gives CASSSGQGAYEQYF.